The 7 T cell receptor beta chains below come from one sample, sequenced in a study of T cell changes during pregnancy in multiple sclerosis. TCRdb's table, derived via immunoSEQ multiplex PCR, lists solely in-frame clones and lacks some. The sample lists 69,000 or so clones, approximately 92% occurring once. The sample consisted of peripheral blood, taken before pregnancy. These receptors all come from a female donor with multiple sclerosis, enrolled in a pregnancy study.

This chain links TRBV6-4 with TRBJ2-3; 9 positions agree with TRBD2. The CDR3 has 15 amino acids. V lost 2 bases, J lost 4 bases, and 4 bases stayed unmatched. Germline V gene data show CDR1 as MRHNA and CDR2 as SNTAGT. CDR3 nucleotides: TGTGCCAGCAGTGACGGCGGGAGGGAATCAGATACGCAGTATTTT. Residues: CASSDGGRESDTQYF.

The V gene is TRBV7-2, the J gene TRBJ2-5, with D maybe TRBD2 (6 bases). The CDR3 is 14 amino acids. The germline V and J ends were trimmed by 3 bases and 3 bases, with 11 bases remaining between them. Germline-derived CDR1 and CDR2 are SGHTA and FQGNSA. The DNA of the CDR3 is TGTGCCAGCAGCTTTGGAGGGAGTAAAGAGACCCAGTACTTC. Encoded protein: CASSFGGSKETQYF. Variable domain in full (rest from reference TRBV7-2 and TRBJ2-5): GAGVSQSPSNKVTEKGKDVELRCDPISGHTALYWYRQSLGQGLEFLIYFQGNSAPDKSGLPSDRFSAERTGGSVSTLTIQRTQQEDSAVYLCASSFGGSKETQYFGPGTRLLVL.

The chain is built from TRBV15 and TRBJ2-3; possibly TRBD2 for D (6 bases). V was clipped by 0 bases and J by 5 bases, with 12 bases between them. The CDR3 runs to 15 residues. Germline CDR1 is LNHNV and CDR2 is YYDKDF (reference sequence). For the CDR3, the DNA is TGTGCCACCAGCAGAGACGGAACGGGAGTAGATACGCAGTATTTT. Protein sequence: CATSRDGTGVDTQYF.

CDR3 bases: TGTGCCAGCAGCGTAGGACAGGGACCTAATGAAAAACTGTTTTTT. This codes for CASSVGQGPNEKLFF. The gene calls are TRBV11-3 and TRBJ1-4, with 8 bases matching TRBD1. The CDR3 consists of 15 residues. V trimming: 5 bases; J trimming: 3 bases; junction bases outside the gene matches: 5. Germline V gene lookup returns CDR1 SGHNT and CDR2 YENEEA. Based on the CDR3 plus reference TRBV11-3 and TRBJ1-4, the full variable domain is EAGVVQSPRYKIIEKKQPVAFWCNPISGHNTLYWYLQNLGQGPELLIRYENEEAVDDSQLPKDRFSAERLKGVDSTLKIQPAELGDSAVYLCASSVGQGPNEKLFFGSGTQLSVL.

This chain uses TRBV7-6 with TRBJ2-7, with TRBD1 as a possible D gene (5 bases). This CDR3 is built from 14 residues. The V and J ends lost 5 bases and 2 bases respectively, with 13 bases between them. Germline V gene lookup returns CDR1 SGHVS and CDR2 FNYEAQ. This CDR3 reads CASSPSDRAYEQYF. The CDR3, as DNA: TGTGCCAGCAGCCCCTCAGACAGAGCCTACGAGCAGTACTTC.

The gene calls are TRBV6-5 and TRBJ2-3; perhaps TRBD2 as D (6 bases). The V end was cut by 6 bases, the J end by 7 bases, with 20 bases between. Germline loops: CDR1 MNHEY, CDR2 SVGAGI. This CDR3 contains 15 residues. CDR3 bases: TGTGCCAGCAGGATAGGAGGGGTCAAAGGGCATACGCAGTATTTT. Translation gives CASRIGGVKGHTQYF.

As DNA, the CDR3 is TGTGCCAGCAGTTACGGCCCGACAGATACGCAGTATTTT. Its translation: CASSYGPTDTQYF. The V gene is TRBV6-5, the J gene TRBJ2-3; D is ambiguous. V lost 2 bases and J 3 bases, leaving 6 bases between the germline ends. Germline assignment: CDR1 MNHEY and CDR2 SVGAGI. This CDR3 comprises 13 residues.